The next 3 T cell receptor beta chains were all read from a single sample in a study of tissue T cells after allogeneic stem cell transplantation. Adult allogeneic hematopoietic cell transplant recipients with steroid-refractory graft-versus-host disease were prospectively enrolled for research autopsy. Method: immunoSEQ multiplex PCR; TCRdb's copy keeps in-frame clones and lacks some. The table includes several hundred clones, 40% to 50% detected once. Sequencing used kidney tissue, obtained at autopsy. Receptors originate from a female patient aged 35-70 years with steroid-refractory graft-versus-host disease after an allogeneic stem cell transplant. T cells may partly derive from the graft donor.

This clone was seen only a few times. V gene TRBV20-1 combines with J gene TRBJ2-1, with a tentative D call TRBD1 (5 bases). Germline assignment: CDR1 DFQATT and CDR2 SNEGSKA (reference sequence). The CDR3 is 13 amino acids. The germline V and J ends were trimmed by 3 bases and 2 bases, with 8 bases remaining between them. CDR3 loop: CSASRGPYNEQFF. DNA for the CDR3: TGCAGTGCTAGTAGGGGCCCCTACAATGAGCAGTTCTTC.

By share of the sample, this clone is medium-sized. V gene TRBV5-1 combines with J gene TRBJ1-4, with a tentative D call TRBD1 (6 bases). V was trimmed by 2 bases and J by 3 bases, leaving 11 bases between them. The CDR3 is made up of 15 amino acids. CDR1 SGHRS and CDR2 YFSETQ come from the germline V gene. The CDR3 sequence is CASSLTGAANEKLFF. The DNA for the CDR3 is TGCGCCAGCAGCTTAACGGGGGCAGCTAATGAAAAACTGTTTTTT.

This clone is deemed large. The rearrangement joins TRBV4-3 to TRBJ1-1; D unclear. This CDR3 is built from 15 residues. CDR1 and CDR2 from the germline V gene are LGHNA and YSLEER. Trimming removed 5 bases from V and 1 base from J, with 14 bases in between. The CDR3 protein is CASSSRFGRNTEAFF. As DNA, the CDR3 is TGCGCCAGCAGCTCAAGATTCGGGAGGAACACTGAAGCTTTCTTT.